Sequencing of this T cell receptor beta chain was carried out in a study of T cell responses to AZD1222 COVID-19 vaccine. In the case of this clone: Antigen unknown.

Sequenced by immunoSEQ multiplex PCR; TCRdb stores in-frame clones only, minus some. The sample contains 90,000 to 140,000 clones, about four fifths of which appear only once. Study findings and constraints: A mostly white British donor set with more females was recruited, and clonal diversity was possibly underestimated.

The input for sequencing was peripheral blood, taken on day 0 of AZD1222 vaccination. This sequence was found in an adult in good health.

The CDR3 spells CASSPAARREAFF. The CDR3, as DNA: TGTGCCAGCAGTCCTGCCGCACGGAGAGAAGCTTTCTTT. The chain couples TRBV2 to TRBJ1-1; D is unresolved. Per the germline V gene, CDR1 is SNHLY and CDR2 is FYNNEI. CDR3 length equals 13 residues. Trimming shortened V by 5 bases and J by 8 bases, and 15 bases separated the two germline ends. The whole variable domain, filled in from reference TRBV2 and TRBJ1-1, reads EPEVTQTPSHQVTQMGQEVILRCVPISNHLYFYWYRQILGQKVEFLVSFYNNEISEKSEIFDDQFSVERPDGSNFTLKIRSTKLEDSAMYFCASSPAARREAFFGQGTRLTVV.